This T cell receptor beta chain was documented in a study of post-analysis software for immune sequencing data. As concerns this clonotype: Its antigen is not identified.

General study points: Those with multiple sclerosis, the patient group, showed significantly lower normalized Chao1 diversity than controls. A few TRBV segments appeared more often in patients than in controls, and TRBV5-6, TRBV5-1 and TRBV20-1 were among these. Samples sharing a preparation batch grouped tightly together when assessed by F measure.

Carried by the TCR beta cDNA libraries were unique molecular identifiers. TCRdb recomputed calls from the PCR reads with MiXCR, one row per CDR3 protein. The sample lists more than 450,000 distinct CDR3 sequences; around 47% were seen once. Trimming left V 5 bases short and J 8 bases short, with 14 bases between. The CDR3 covers 12 residues. CDR1 and CDR2 (germline): DFQATT, SNEGSKA (reference sequence). Sequencing was carried out using blood. This TCR came from a girl aged 5-17 years with multiple sclerosis. J is TRBJ2-3 and V is TRBV20-1, with D perhaps given as TRBD1 or TRBD2 (5 bases each). The CDR3 sequence: CSAEGPSSTQYF. The DNA for the CDR3 is TGCAGTGCTGAGGGACCTAGCTCTACGCAGTATTTT.